One sample yielded the 19 T cell receptor beta chains listed below, sequenced in a study of vaccination effects on CD4 cells after COVID-19. The assay was immunoSEQ multiplex PCR, and TCRdb's table has in-frame clones only and misses some. Of fewer than 90,000 clones listed, about 69% were seen once; the top ten hold less than 5.5%. No cognate antigen is known for these TCRs. Peptide-pool stimulation followed by sequencing identified expanded antigen-specific CD4+ clonotypes in the ViraFEST assay. Following culture for more than 9 days, CD4+ T cells were isolated. By PCR, the person was confirmed to have had SARS-CoV-2 infection between March and December 2020. The input for sequencing was CD4+ T cells from PBMCs cultured with HIV peptides, taken before COVID-19 vaccination. Subset defined: HIV-1 Nef peptide pool negative control/reference culture. The receptors were gathered from a human donor who had a prior SARS-CoV-2 infection.

The chain is built from TRBV6-5 and TRBJ1-6; 9 nucleotides align to TRBD1. CDR1 is MNHEY and CDR2 is SVGAGI in the germline V gene. J lost 10 bases, V lost 7 bases, and 8 bases had no gene match. This CDR3 spans 14 amino acids. The CDR3 reads CASKGQGSYSPLHF. In DNA, the CDR3 is TGTGCCAGCAAAGGACAGGGGTCATACTCACCCCTCCACTTT.

This chain links TRBV7-9 with TRBJ2-7, with D possibly matching TRBD2 (6 bases). The CDR3 has 12 residues. CDR1 and CDR2 from the germline V gene are SEHNR and FQNEAQ (reference sequence). Trimming removed 3 bases at V and 9 bases at J, with 12 bases between. CDR3 sequence: CASSLEGRSQYF. DNA of the CDR3: TGTGCCAGCAGCTTGGAGGGGCGGTCGCAGTACTTC.

As DNA, the CDR3 is TGTGCCAGTAGTATAGATTTTGGACAGGGGACCCACGAGCAGTACTTC. Protein: CASSIDFGQGTHEQYF. The rearrangement uses TRBV19 and TRBJ2-7, with 9 bases aligning to TRBD1. This CDR3 is built from 16 residues. Germline-derived CDR1 and CDR2 are LNHDA and SQIVND (reference sequence). V shed 0 bases and J 5 bases; nucleotides not matched to a gene: 8.

A single count supports this clone. The gene calls are TRBV2 and TRBJ2-7, with D possibly being TRBD2 (7 bases). This CDR3 spans 15 amino acids. V dropped 4 bases and J dropped 3 bases, with 16 bases sitting between them. Per germline, CDR1 SNHLY and CDR2 FYNNEI. DNA for the CDR3: TGTGCCAGCAGTGTGGGGGCGGGACTATACTACGAGCAGTACTTC. Translated, it gives CASSVGAGLYYEQYF.

The chain is built from TRBV27 and TRBJ2-7, with D perhaps matching TRBD1 or TRBD2 (5 bases each). V was pared by 7 bases and J by 3 bases, with 16 bases between. Germline CDR1 is MNHEY and CDR2 is SMNVEV (reference sequence). This CDR3 has 14 residues. Written as DNA, the CDR3 is TGTGCCAGCAAACCGGGACGGGGATTCTACGAGCAGTACTTC. It specifies CASKPGRGFYEQYF.

This chain uses TRBV18 with TRBJ1-2; 7 bases map to TRBD1. The germline CDR1 and CDR2 sequences are KGHSH and LQKENI. This CDR3 is 16 amino acids long. The ends lost 2 bases at V and 4 bases at J; junction bases unmatched: 10. Here the CDR3 DNA reads TGTGCCAGCTCACCATCTGCTAACGACAGGGCCTATGGCTACACCTTC. This translates into CASSPSANDRAYGYTF.

The rearrangement joins TRBV5-5 to TRBJ1-5; D is unclear. Deletions cut 4 bases from V and 5 bases from J, with 10 bases between. This CDR3 comprises 13 residues. CDR1 and CDR2 from the germline V gene are SGHKS and YYEKEE (reference sequence). CDR3 DNA: TGTGCCAGCAGCCCCTGGGGTTATCAGCCCCAGCATTTT. It codes for CASSPWGYQPQHF. The full variable domain, in which reference TRBV5-5 and TRBJ1-5 provide the parts outside the CDR3, is DAGVTQSPTHLIKTRGQQVTLRCSPISGHKSVSWYQQVLGQGPQFIFQYYEKEERGRGNFPDRFSARQFPNYSSELNVNALLLGDSALYLCASSPWGYQPQHFGDGTRLSIL.

This rearrangement joins TRBV7-2 to TRBJ2-5; 9 bases line up with TRBD2. The V gene end was trimmed by 4 bases and the J gene end by 5 bases; junction bases not matched to a gene: 11. Germline CDR1 and CDR2: SGHTA and FQGNSA. This CDR3 has 16 amino acids. The chain's CDR3 is CASSSAGGRAWETQYF. DNA of the CDR3: TGTGCCAGCAGCTCAGCTGGCGGGAGGGCCTGGGAGACCCAGTACTTC.

Written as DNA, the CDR3 is TGTGCCACGGACCGGGACACTACGAACACCGGGGAGCTGTTTTTT. Encoded protein: CATDRDTTNTGELFF. V usage is TRBV6-4 and J usage is TRBJ2-2, with a tentative D call TRBD1 (6 bases). CDR1 MRHNA and CDR2 SNTAGT come from the germline V gene. The CDR3 has 15 residues. The V end was cut by 10 bases, the J end by 0 bases, with 15 bases between.

In its sample, this clone was seen once. V and J are TRBV6-1 and TRBJ2-7; possibly TRBD2 for D (6 bases). Trimming stripped 5 bases from V and 5 bases from J, with 19 bases between. Germline assignment: CDR1 MNHNS and CDR2 SASEGT. The CDR3 consists of 15 residues. The CDR3: CASSSPRGGVHEQYF. The CDR3 DNA reads as TGTGCCAGCAGTTCTCCCCGGGGCGGGGTCCACGAGCAGTACTTC.

This clone appeared once. The V call is TRBV12-3 or TRBV12-4, the J call TRBJ2-5; D not resolved. This CDR3 contains 13 residues. V lost 5 bases, J lost 3 bases, and 10 bases lay in between. The CDR3 protein is CASSPTEEETQYF. The CDR3 DNA reads as TGTGCCAGCAGTCCCACAGAGGAAGAGACCCAGTACTTC.

V usage is TRBV11-2 and J usage is TRBJ2-5; tentatively, D is TRBD2 (5 bases). V lost 5 bases, J lost 5 bases, and 15 bases lay in between. This CDR3 contains 14 residues. Germline V lookup: CDR1 SGHAT, CDR2 FQNNGV. The DNA of the CDR3 is TGTGCCAGCAGCCCCGGACCACGGAGGGAGACCCAGTACTTC. It yields the protein CASSPGPRRETQYF.

This chain links TRBV6-5 with TRBJ1-5; no reliable D call. Germline-derived CDR1 and CDR2 are MNHEY and SVGAGI. V lost 7 bases, J lost 3 bases, and 16 bases lay in between. The CDR3 runs to 15 residues. The chain's CDR3 is CASNWGGQNNQPQHF. In DNA form, the CDR3 reads TGTGCCAGCAACTGGGGAGGGCAGAACAATCAGCCCCAGCATTTT.

The genes are TRBV4-1 and TRBJ1-2, with 7 nucleotides matching TRBD1. This CDR3 spans 17 amino acids. Germline values: CDR1 MGHRA, CDR2 YSYEKL. Trimming at V came to 2 bases and at J to 4 bases, leaving 13 bases not matched to a gene. CDR3 sequence reads: CASSQRAPVAGGYGYTF. The CDR3, as DNA: TGCGCCAGCAGCCAAAGAGCCCCGGTGGCAGGGGGCTATGGCTACACCTTC.

The rearrangement uses TRBV6-5 and TRBJ2-1, with 9 bases fitting TRBD2. Losses at the gene ends were 6 bases for V and 5 bases for J; bases not matched to a gene: 5. The germline V gene encodes CDR1 MNHEY and CDR2 SVGAGI. The CDR3 sequence is 14 residues long. The CDR3 sequence: CASSSSGDNNEQFF. CDR3 nucleotide sequence: TGTGCCAGCAGCTCTAGCGGGGACAACAATGAGCAGTTCTTC.

The gene calls are TRBV5-1 and TRBJ2-3; tentative D call: TRBD1 (6 bases). From germline, CDR1 is SGHRS and CDR2 YFSETQ. The CDR3 extends over 15 amino acids. V was clipped by 3 bases and J by 4 bases, with 15 bases between them. The CDR3 sequence: CASSYFRTAPDTQYF. CDR3 DNA: TGCGCCAGCAGCTATTTTAGGACAGCCCCAGATACGCAGTATTTT.

This clone was recorded once. V is TRBV5-1 and J is TRBJ2-5; D possibly corresponds to TRBD1 (5 bases). Deletions cut 3 bases from V and 1 base from J, with 10 bases between. The CDR3 contains 14 residues. Per germline, CDR1 SGHRS and CDR2 YFSETQ. CDR3 coding DNA: TGCGCCAGCAGCTACCGGACACCCCAAGAGACCCAGTACTTC. Protein product: CASSYRTPQETQYF. The entire variable domain, with the rest obtained from reference TRBV5-1 and TRBJ2-5, is as follows: KAGVTQTPRYLIKTRGQQVTLSCSPISGHRSVSWYQQTPGQGLQFLFEYFSETQRNKGNFPGRFSGRQFSNSRSEMNVSTLELGDSALYLCASSYRTPQETQYFGPGTRLLVL.

V gene TRBV5-1 combines with J gene TRBJ2-1; 7 bases agree with TRBD2. Germline loops: CDR1 SGHRS, CDR2 YFSETQ. The CDR3 is 15 residues long. V shed 0 bases, J shed 7 bases, and the junction held 7 bases outside the gene matches. CDR3 bases: TGCGCCAGCAGCTTGGAACCGGGACTAAGGAATGAGCAGTTCTTC. It codes for CASSLEPGLRNEQFF.

This sequence joins TRBV6-5 and TRBJ2-2, with 10 bases that match TRBD2. CDR1 MNHEY and CDR2 SVGAGI come from the germline V gene. The CDR3 covers 15 residues. The trim removed 6 bases at V and 5 bases at J, leaving 6 bases unmatched. The CDR3 region has the DNA TGTGCCAGCAGGCCGGGACTAGCGAGAACCGGGGAGCTGTTTTTT. Its translation: CASRPGLARTGELFF.